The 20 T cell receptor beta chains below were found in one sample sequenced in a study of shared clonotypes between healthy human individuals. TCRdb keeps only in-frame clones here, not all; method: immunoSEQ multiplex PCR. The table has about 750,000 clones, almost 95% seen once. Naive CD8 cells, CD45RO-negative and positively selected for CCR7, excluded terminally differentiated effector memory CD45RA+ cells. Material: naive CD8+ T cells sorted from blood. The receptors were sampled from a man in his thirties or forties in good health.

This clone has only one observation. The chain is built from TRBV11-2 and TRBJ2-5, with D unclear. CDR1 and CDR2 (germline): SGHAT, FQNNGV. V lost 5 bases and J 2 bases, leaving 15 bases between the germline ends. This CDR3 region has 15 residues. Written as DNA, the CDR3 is TGTGCCAGCAGCCCTAAAGGACGGTTACAAGAGACCCAGTACTTC. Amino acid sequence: CASSPKGRLQETQYF.

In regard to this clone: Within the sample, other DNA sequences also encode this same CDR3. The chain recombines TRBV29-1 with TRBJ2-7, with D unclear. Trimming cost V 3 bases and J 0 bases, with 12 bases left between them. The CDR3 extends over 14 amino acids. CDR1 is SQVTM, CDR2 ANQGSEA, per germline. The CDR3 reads CSVEVPGSSYEQYF. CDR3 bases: TGCAGCGTTGAGGTCCCCGGCAGCTCCTACGAGCAGTACTTC.

CDR3 amino acids: CASSHGSPAEAFF. CDR3 bases: TGTGCCAGCAGCCACGGATCCCCGGCGGAAGCTTTCTTT. The gene calls are TRBV6-5 and TRBJ1-1; no firm D call. Germline V gives CDR1 MNHEY, CDR2 SVGAGI. The CDR3 consists of 13 residues. V lost 6 bases to trimming and J lost 8 bases, with 16 bases between them.

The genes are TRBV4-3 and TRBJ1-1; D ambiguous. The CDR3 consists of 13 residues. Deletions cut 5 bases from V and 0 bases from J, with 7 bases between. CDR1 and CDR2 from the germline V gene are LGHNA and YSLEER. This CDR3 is CASSAHMNTEAFF. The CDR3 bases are TGCGCCAGCAGCGCCCACATGAACACTGAAGCTTTCTTT.

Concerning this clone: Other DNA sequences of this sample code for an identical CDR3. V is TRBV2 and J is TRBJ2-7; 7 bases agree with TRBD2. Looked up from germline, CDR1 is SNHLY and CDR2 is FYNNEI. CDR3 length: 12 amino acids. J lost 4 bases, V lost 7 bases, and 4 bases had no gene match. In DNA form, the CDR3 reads TGTGCCAGCAAGGGGAGGGTTTACGAGCAGTACTTC. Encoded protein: CASKGRVYEQYF.

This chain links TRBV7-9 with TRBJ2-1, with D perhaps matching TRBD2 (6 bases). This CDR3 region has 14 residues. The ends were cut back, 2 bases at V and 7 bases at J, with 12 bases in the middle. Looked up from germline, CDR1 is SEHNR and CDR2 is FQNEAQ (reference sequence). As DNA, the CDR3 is TGTGCCAGCAGCTTAAGCGGGCTCGTGAATGAGCAGTTCTTC. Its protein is CASSLSGLVNEQFF. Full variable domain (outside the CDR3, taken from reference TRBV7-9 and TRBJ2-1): DTGVSQNPRHKITKRGQNVTFRCDPISEHNRLYWYRQTLGQGPEFLTYFQNEAQLEKSRLLSDRFSAERPKGSFSTLEIQRTEQGDSAMYLCASSLSGLVNEQFFGPGTRLTVL.

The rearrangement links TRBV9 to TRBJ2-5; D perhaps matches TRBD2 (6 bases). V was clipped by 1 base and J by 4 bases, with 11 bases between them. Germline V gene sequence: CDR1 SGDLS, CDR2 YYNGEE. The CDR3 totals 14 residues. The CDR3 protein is CASSVPNGGETQYF. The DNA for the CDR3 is TGTGCCAGCAGCGTACCTAACGGGGGAGAGACCCAGTACTTC.

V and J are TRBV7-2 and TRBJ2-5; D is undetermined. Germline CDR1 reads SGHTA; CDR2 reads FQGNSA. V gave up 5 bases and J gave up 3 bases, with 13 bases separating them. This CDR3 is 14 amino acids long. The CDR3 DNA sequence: TGTGCCAGCAGCCCAAGATGGGCTGAAGAGACCCAGTACTTC. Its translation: CASSPRWAEETQYF.

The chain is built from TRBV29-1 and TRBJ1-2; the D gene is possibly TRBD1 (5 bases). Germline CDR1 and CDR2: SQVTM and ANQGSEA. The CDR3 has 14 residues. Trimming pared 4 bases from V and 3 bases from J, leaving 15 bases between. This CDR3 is CSVALREEYYGYTF. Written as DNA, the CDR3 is TGCAGCGTTGCCCTCAGGGAGGAGTACTATGGCTACACCTTC.

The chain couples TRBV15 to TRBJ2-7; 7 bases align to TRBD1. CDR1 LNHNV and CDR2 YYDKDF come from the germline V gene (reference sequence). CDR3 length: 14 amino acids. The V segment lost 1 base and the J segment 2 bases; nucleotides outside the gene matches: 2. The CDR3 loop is CATSRVDRAYEQYF. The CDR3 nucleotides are TGTGCCACCAGCAGAGTTGACAGGGCCTACGAGCAGTACTTC.

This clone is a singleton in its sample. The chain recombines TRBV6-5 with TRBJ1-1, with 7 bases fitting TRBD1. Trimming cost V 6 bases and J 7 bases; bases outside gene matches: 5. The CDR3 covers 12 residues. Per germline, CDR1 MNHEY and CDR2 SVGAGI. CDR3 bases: TGTGCCAGCAGCCCCCAGGGGGTTGAAGCTTTCTTT. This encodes CASSPQGVEAFF.

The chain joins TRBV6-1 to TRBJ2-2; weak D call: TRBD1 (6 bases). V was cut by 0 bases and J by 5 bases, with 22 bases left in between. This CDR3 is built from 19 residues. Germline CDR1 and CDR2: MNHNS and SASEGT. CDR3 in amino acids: CASSEAILMTGLETGELFF. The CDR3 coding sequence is TGTGCCAGCAGTGAAGCAATACTAATGACAGGCTTGGAGACCGGGGAGCTGTTTTTT.

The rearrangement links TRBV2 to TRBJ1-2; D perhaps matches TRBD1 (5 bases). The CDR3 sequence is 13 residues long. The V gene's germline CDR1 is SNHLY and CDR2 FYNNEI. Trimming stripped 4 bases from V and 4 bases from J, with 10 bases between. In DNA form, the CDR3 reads TGTGCCAGCAGTGCGACAGAGCTCTATGGCTACACCTTC. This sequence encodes CASSATELYGYTF.

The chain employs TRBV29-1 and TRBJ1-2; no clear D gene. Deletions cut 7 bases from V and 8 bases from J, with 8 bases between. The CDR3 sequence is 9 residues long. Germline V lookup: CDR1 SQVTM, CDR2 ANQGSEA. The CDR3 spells CSESSGYTF. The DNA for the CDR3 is TGCAGCGAGTCTAGCGGCTACACCTTC.

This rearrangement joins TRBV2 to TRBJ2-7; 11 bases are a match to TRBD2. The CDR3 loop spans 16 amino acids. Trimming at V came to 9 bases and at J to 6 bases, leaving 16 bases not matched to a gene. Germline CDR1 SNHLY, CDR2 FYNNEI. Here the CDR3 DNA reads TGTGCCAGGGCCACACCGGGGGCGCTAGCGGGAGGCGAGCAGTACTTC. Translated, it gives CARATPGALAGGEQYF.

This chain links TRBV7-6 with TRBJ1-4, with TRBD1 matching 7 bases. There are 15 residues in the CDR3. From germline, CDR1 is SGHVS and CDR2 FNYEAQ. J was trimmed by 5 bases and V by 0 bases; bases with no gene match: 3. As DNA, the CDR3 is TGTGCCAGCAGCTTAGCGGGGACAGAGAATGAAAAACTGTTTTTT. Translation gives CASSLAGTENEKLFF.

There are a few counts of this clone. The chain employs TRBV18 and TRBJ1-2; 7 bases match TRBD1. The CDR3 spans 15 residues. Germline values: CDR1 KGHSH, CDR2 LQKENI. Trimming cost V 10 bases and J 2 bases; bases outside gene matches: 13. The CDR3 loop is CATPGEGQNNYGYTF. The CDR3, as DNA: TGTGCCACTCCAGGGGAGGGACAGAACAACTATGGCTACACCTTC.

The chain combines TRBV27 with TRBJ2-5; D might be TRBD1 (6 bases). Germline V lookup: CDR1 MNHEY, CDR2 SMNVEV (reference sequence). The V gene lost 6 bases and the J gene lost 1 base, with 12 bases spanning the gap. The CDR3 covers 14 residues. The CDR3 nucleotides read TGTGCCAGCAGGGCGACAGGATTCCAAGAGACCCAGTACTTC. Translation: CASRATGFQETQYF.

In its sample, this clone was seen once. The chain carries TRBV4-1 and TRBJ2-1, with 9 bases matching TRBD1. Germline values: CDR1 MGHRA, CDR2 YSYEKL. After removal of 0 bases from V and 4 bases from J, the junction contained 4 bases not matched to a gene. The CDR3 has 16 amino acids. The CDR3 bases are TGCGCCAGCAGCCAAGATTGGACAGGGGCGTACAATGAGCAGTTCTTC. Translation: CASSQDWTGAYNEQFF.

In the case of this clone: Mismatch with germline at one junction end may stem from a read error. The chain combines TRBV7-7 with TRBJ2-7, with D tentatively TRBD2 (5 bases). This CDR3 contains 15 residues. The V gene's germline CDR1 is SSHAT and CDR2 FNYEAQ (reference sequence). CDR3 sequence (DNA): TGTGCTAGCAGCTCGTCCGGGAAAACGGGCGACGAGCAGTACTTC. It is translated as CASSSSGKTGDEQYF.